The next 11 T cell receptor beta chains were all read from a single sample in a study of CD8 T cells in ankylosing spondylitis. TCRdb recomputed calls from the 5' RACE reads with MiXCR, one row per CDR3 protein. This sample has over 600,000 distinct CDR3 sequences, with 15% to 20% found just once. Study results and caveats: Apparently characteristic of ankylosing spondylitis blood was a TCR beta motif (eight highly homologous variants).

These receptors have no known antigen. Sequenced input: blood, either unsorted or a sorted T cell fraction (not recorded which). These receptors were obtained from a male donor with ankylosing spondylitis.

This clonotype was observed a handful of times. The rearrangement uses TRBV29-1 and TRBJ1-1; D is unclear. Germline CDR1 is SQVTM and CDR2 is ANQGSEA. The V end was cut by 6 bases, the J end by 2 bases, with 10 bases between. This CDR3 is built from 12 residues. The CDR3 region has the DNA TGCAGCGTCCAACCCGCCAACACTGAAGCTTTCTTT. Amino acids: CSVQPANTEAFF.

This clonotype appeared a few times. This sequence joins TRBV14 and TRBJ2-2; 9 bases are a match to TRBD1. CDR1 and CDR2 from the germline V gene are SGHDN and FVKESK. The length of the CDR3 is 15 residues. V dropped 3 bases and J dropped 6; count of bases not matched to a gene: 5. The CDR3, as DNA: TGTGCCAGCAGCCATTTACAGGGGGCCGCCGGGGAGCTGTTTTTT. Encoded protein: CASSHLQGAAGELFF. Complete variable domain (other parts from reference TRBV14 and TRBJ2-2): EAGVTQFPSHSVIEKGQTVTLRCDPISGHDNLYWYRRVMGKEIKFLLHFVKESKQDESGMPNNRFLAERTGGTYSTLKVQPAELEDSGVYFCASSHLQGAAGELFFGEGSRLTVL.

The V call is TRBV7-9, the J call TRBJ1-3; the D gene is possibly TRBD1 (5 bases). With 5 bases removed from V and 1 base from J, the gap between germline ends came to 15 bases. CDR1 and CDR2 (germline): SEHNR, FQNEAQ (reference sequence). CDR3 length equals 16 residues. The chain's CDR3 is CASSRIRDSSGNTIYF. The CDR3 nucleotides read TGTGCCAGCAGCCGTATCAGGGACTCATCTGGAAACACCATATATTTT.

The chain uses TRBV7-8 and TRBJ2-2, with 8 bases fitting TRBD1. The CDR3 runs 17 residues. Trimming cost V 5 bases and J 6 bases; bases outside gene matches: 14. Looked up from germline, CDR1 is SGHVS and CDR2 is FQNEAQ. The CDR3 here is CASSVRSWTGLSGELFF. The CDR3 coding sequence is TGTGCCAGCAGCGTACGGTCTTGGACAGGGTTGTCCGGGGAGCTGTTTTTT.

The chain is built from TRBV30 and TRBJ2-3, with 14 nucleotides matching TRBD2. The CDR3 spans 16 residues. CDR1 and CDR2 from the germline V gene are GTSNPN and SVGIG (reference sequence). V gave up 2 bases and J gave up 5 bases; unmatched junction bases: 6. This CDR3 is CAWSPGLAGDVDTQYF. CDR3 DNA sequence: TGTGCCTGGAGTCCGGGACTAGCGGGAGATGTAGATACGCAGTATTTT.

This clonotype was seen repeatedly, ten times or more. The V gene is TRBV29-1, the J gene TRBJ1-3, with D unclear. Germline CDR1 is SQVTM and CDR2 is ANQGSEA. Trimming took 5 bases from V and 0 from J, leaving 5 bases between them. The CDR3 covers 12 residues. This chain's CDR3 is CSVRTSGNTIYF. CDR3 sequence (DNA): TGCAGCGTTAGGACCTCTGGAAACACCATATATTTT.

The chain is built from TRBV28 and TRBJ1-1; D may be TRBD1 (6 bases). This CDR3 comprises 14 residues. Per germline, CDR1 MDHEN and CDR2 SYDVKM. The germline V and J ends were trimmed by 5 bases and 5 bases, with 15 bases remaining between them. CDR3 protein: CASSLPGGTTEAFF. CDR3 DNA: TGTGCCAGCAGTCTCCCCGGGGGCACAACTGAAGCTTTCTTT.

This clonotype was picked up many times. V gene TRBV12-3 or TRBV12-4 combines with J gene TRBJ1-2; D may be TRBD1 (5 bases). V shed 6 bases and J shed 4 bases, with 12 bases lying between them. The CDR3 has 13 residues. The CDR3, as DNA: TGTGCCAGCAGCACCGGGACGGGCTATGGCTACACCTTC. It specifies CASSTGTGYGYTF.

This clonotype was picked up many times. The gene calls are TRBV9 and TRBJ2-1; 10 nucleotides align to TRBD2. The CDR3 contains 18 residues. V lost 0 bases to trimming and J lost 5 bases; unmatched junction nucleotides: 11. Germline CDR1 SGDLS, CDR2 YYNGEE. The CDR3, as DNA: TGTGCCAGCAGCGTAGGGCTAGCGGGAGATGGGAGGGACAATGAGCAGTTCTTC. Protein: CASSVGLAGDGRDNEQFF.

This rearrangement joins TRBV29-1 to TRBJ2-1, with D hard to call. CDR1 and CDR2 from the germline V gene are SQVTM and ANQGSEA. Trimming removed 7 bases from V and 5 bases from J, with 9 bases in between. This CDR3 is built from 11 residues. This chain's CDR3 is CSAGRNNEQFF. The CDR3 nucleotides read TGCAGCGCTGGACGTAACAATGAGCAGTTCTTC.

The chain uses TRBV4-3 and TRBJ1-5, with D possibly matching TRBD1 (6 bases). From germline, CDR1 is LGHNA and CDR2 YSLEER. The CDR3 has 14 amino acids. Trimming shortened V by 0 bases and J by 7 bases, and 10 bases separated the two germline ends. The CDR3 here is CASSQEQGRQPQHF. CDR3 DNA: TGCGCCAGCAGCCAAGAGCAGGGGAGGCAGCCCCAGCATTTT.